This T cell receptor (beta chain) was sequenced during a study of shared clonotypes between healthy human individuals. Here immunoSEQ multiplex PCR was the method, and the copy in TCRdb shows in-frame clones only, minus some. Found here are millions of clones, about 92% of them singletons; the top ten hold around 0.4%. V was trimmed by 1 base and J by 2 bases, leaving 20 bases between them. The CDR3 consists of 19 residues. The germline V gene encodes CDR1 MGHRA and CDR2 YSYEKL. This chain uses TRBV4-1 with TRBJ2-2, with D perhaps TRBD1 (5 bases). What was sequenced was naive CD4+ T cells from PBMCs. The subset is: CD45RA+ positively selected. This receptor was identified in a man in his late teens or twenties in good health. Some clones in this sample may be carry-over from other donors' samples. CDR3 nucleotides: TGCGCCAGCAGCCAAGCGCCGGCAGGGTCGGCGATTAACACCGGGGAGCTGTTTTTT. Translating gives CASSQAPAGSAINTGELFF.